This T cell receptor beta chain derives from a study of T cell responses to AZD1222 COVID-19 vaccine. Findings and limits, study-wide: Repertoires in all cases were sampled only once the peak T cell response had passed. Clonal diversity was possibly underestimated, and the donors were mostly white British, with more females.

Some clones are missing from TCRdb's copy, which holds only in-frame ones; the method was immunoSEQ multiplex PCR. Among fewer than 200,000 clones, more than 85% were seen once, and the ten largest hold 1.5% to 2%. This CDR3 spans 14 amino acids. V was trimmed by 2 bases and J by 2 bases, leaving 8 bases between them. Germline values: CDR1 SGHDT, CDR2 YYEEEE. This clone was recorded a few times. Its matching antigen is unknown. At the DNA level, this CDR3 is encoded by other sequences in the same sample as well. V usage is TRBV5-6 and J usage is TRBJ2-1; either TRBD1 or TRBD2 may supply D (5 bases each). Here the sequenced sample was peripheral blood, taken 28 days after the second AZD1222 dose. This TCR was sampled from an adult who received the AZD1222 COVID-19 vaccine. CDR3 protein: CASSLPGPYNEQFF. The CDR3 DNA reads as TGTGCCAGCAGCTTACCGGGGCCCTACAATGAGCAGTTCTTC.